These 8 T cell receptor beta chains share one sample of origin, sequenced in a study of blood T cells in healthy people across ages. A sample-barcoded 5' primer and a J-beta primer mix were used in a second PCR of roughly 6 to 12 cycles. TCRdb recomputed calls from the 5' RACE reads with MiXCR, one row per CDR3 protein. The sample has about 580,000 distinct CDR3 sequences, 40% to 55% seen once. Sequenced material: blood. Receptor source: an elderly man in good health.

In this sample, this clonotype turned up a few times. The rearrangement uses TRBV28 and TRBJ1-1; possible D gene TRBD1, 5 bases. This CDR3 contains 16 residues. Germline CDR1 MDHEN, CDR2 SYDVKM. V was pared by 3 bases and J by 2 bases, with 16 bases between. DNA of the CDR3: TGTGCCAGCAGTTTTAGGGGTGGGCTTTCTAACACTGAAGCTTTCTTT. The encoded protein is CASSFRGGLSNTEAFF.

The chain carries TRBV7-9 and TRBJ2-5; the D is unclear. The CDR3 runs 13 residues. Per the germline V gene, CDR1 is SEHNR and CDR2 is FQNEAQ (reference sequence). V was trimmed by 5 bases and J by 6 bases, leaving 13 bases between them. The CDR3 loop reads CASSAPSVKTQYF. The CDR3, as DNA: TGTGCCAGCAGCGCCCCCAGCGTAAAGACCCAGTACTTC.

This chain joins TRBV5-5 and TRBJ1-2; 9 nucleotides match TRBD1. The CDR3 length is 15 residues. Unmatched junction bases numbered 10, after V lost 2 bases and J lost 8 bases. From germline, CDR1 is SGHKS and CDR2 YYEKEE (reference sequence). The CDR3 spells CASSFRRDRVYGYTF. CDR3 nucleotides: TGTGCCAGCAGCTTCCGACGGGACAGGGTTTACGGCTACACCTTC. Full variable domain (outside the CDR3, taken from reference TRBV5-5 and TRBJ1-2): DAGVTQSPTHLIKTRGQQVTLRCSPISGHKSVSWYQQVLGQGPQFIFQYYEKEERGRGNFPDRFSARQFPNYSSELNVNALLLGDSALYLCASSFRRDRVYGYTFGSGTRLTVV.

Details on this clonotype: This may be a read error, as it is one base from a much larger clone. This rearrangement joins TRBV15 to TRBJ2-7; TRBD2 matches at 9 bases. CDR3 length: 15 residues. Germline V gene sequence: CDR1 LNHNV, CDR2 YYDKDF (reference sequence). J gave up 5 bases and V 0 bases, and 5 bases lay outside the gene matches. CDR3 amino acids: CATSRESSGGDEQYF. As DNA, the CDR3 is TGTGCCACCAGCAGAGAAAGTAGCGGGGGTGACGAGCAGTACTTC.

Here the CDR3 reads CSVDGREGSGTDTQYF. The CDR3 nucleotides read TGCAGCGTTGACGGGCGGGAGGGATCCGGCACAGATACGCAGTATTTT. The rearrangement uses TRBV29-1 and TRBJ2-3; 9 bases map to TRBD2. This CDR3 has 16 amino acids. Germline trimming cut 3 bases from V and 1 base from J; bases unmatched to any gene: 8. Germline V gene data show CDR1 as SQVTM and CDR2 as ANQGSEA.

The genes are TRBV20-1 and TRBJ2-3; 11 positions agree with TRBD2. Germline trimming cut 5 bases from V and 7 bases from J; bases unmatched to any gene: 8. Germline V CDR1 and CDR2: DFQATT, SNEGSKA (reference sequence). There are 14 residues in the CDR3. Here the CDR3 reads CSALRLAGSNTQYF. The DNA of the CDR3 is TGCAGTGCTCTTAGACTAGCGGGGTCTAATACGCAGTATTTT.

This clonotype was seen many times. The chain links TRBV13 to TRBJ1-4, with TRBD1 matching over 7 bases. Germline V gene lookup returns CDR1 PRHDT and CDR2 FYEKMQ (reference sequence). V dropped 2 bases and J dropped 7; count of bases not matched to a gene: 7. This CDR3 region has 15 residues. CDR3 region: CASSLNGRGTEKLFF. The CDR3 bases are TGTGCCAGCAGCTTAAACGGCAGGGGGACTGAAAAACTGTTTTTT.

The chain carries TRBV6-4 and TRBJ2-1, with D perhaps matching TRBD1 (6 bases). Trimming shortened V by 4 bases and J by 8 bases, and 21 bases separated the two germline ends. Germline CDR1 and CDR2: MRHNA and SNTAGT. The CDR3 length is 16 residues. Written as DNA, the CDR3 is TGTGCCAGCAGTGTTAGGGGGTCAGGGGCAACGGATGAGCAGTTCTTC. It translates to CASSVRGSGATDEQFF.